The 17 T cell receptor beta chains below all came from one sample that was sequenced in a study of hypomethylating agent response in myelodysplastic syndrome. Profiling relied on immunoSEQ multiplex PCR, and the TCRdb table lists in-frame clones only, not all of them. Found here are about 3,500 clones, roughly four fifths of them singletons; the top ten hold about 25%. Sequencing was performed on bone marrow, taken before or after starting hypomethylating agent treatment for myelodysplastic syndrome (not recorded which). The receptor set was obtained from a human donor with myelodysplastic syndrome.

This sequence joins TRBV6-1 and TRBJ1-4; D is possibly TRBD1 (5 bases). The CDR3 extends over 15 amino acids. Trimming stripped 3 bases from V and 8 bases from J, with 16 bases between. In germline, CDR1 is MNHNS, CDR2 SASEGT. The CDR3 here is CASSEAQGVGEKLFF. The CDR3 region has the DNA TGTGCCAGCAGTGAGGCCCAGGGCGTGGGAGAAAAACTGTTTTTT.

The rearrangement joins TRBV18 to TRBJ1-1, with D maybe TRBD1 (6 bases). V lost 4 bases to trimming and J lost 5 bases, with 17 bases between them. This CDR3 has 15 amino acids. The germline gives CDR1 KGHSH, CDR2 LQKENI. The CDR3 loop is CASSQDQGLGTEAFF. CDR3 nucleotides: TGTGCCAGCTCACAAGATCAGGGGTTAGGGACTGAAGCTTTCTTT.

This clone was counted a few times. The chain is built from TRBV5-1 and TRBJ2-7, with D unclear. CDR1 SGHRS and CDR2 YFSETQ come from the germline V gene. CDR3 length equals 13 residues. V was shortened by 4 bases and J by 0 bases, with 8 bases between the two germline ends. The CDR3 is CASSHEYSYEQYF. As DNA, the CDR3 is TGCGCCAGCAGCCATGAGTACTCCTACGAGCAGTACTTC.

The rearrangement uses TRBV5-1 and TRBJ2-7, with 7 bases fitting TRBD1. The junction had 13 bases not matched to a gene; V was cut back by 3 bases and J by 4 bases. This CDR3 has 16 amino acids. Germline CDR1 reads SGHRS; CDR2 reads YFSETQ. The CDR3 loop is CASSSPTGTDTYEQYF. The CDR3 DNA sequence: TGCGCCAGCAGCTCGCCCACCGGGACAGATACTTACGAGCAGTACTTC.

This clone was seen a few times. The V gene is TRBV11-3, the J gene TRBJ2-7; 8 nucleotides match TRBD2. The CDR3 consists of 14 residues. With V trimmed by 4 bases and J by 5 bases, 7 bases remained unmatched. Germline V gene lookup returns CDR1 SGHNT and CDR2 YENEEA. In DNA form, the CDR3 reads TGTGCCAGCAGCTCGGCGGGGGGTCGCCACGAGCAGTACTTC. Translating gives CASSSAGGRHEQYF.

The chain employs TRBV6-5 and TRBJ2-1; D gene ambiguous. Germline assignment: CDR1 MNHEY and CDR2 SVGAGI. The CDR3 spans 15 residues. V was shortened by 11 bases and J by 0 bases, with 17 bases between the two germline ends. This chain's CDR3 is CAAALSYSSYNEQFF. In DNA, the CDR3 is TGTGCCGCGGCCTTATCGTATAGCTCCTACAATGAGCAGTTCTTC.

J is TRBJ2-5 and V is TRBV7-2; tentative D call: TRBD2 (6 bases). The CDR3 covers 14 residues. Germline-derived CDR1 and CDR2 are SGHTA and FQGNSA. The ends were cut back, 4 bases at V and 5 bases at J, with 14 bases in the middle. The CDR3 protein is CASSSRARGETQYF. The CDR3 coding sequence is TGTGCCAGCAGCTCCAGGGCTCGGGGGGAGACCCAGTACTTC.

This chain uses TRBV19 with TRBJ1-1; unclear D gene. CDR3 length: 13 residues. V was cut by 5 bases and J by 3 bases, with 10 bases left in between. CDR1 and CDR2 from the germline V gene are LNHDA and SQIVND (reference sequence). The CDR3, as DNA: TGTGCCAGTAGTGTGACGAGGGACACTGAAGCTTTCTTT. It specifies CASSVTRDTEAFF.

The chain couples TRBV7-9 to TRBJ2-3; 13 bases align to TRBD2. This CDR3 is built from 18 residues. V shed 3 bases, J shed 5 bases, and the junction held 11 bases outside the gene matches. Germline V gene data show CDR1 as SEHNR and CDR2 as FQNEAQ (reference sequence). The CDR3 sequence: CASSFSGLAGAMGDTQYF. The DNA of the CDR3 is TGTGCCAGCAGCTTCTCCGGACTAGCGGGGGCCATGGGAGATACGCAGTATTTT.

The chain has TRBV7-7 and TRBJ2-1; possibly TRBD1 for D (6 bases). V was pared by 1 base and J by 6 bases, with 13 bases between. The CDR3 extends over 15 amino acids. CDR1 is SSHAT, CDR2 FNYEAQ, per germline (reference sequence). The CDR3 protein is CASSLGAGTSNEQFF. CDR3 coding DNA: TGTGCCAGCAGCTTAGGGGCAGGGACAAGCAATGAGCAGTTCTTC.

This clone showed up just once. V and J are TRBV19 and TRBJ1-5; D is unresolved. V was cut by 7 bases and J by 3 bases, with 10 bases left in between. CDR1 is LNHDA and CDR2 is SQIVND in the germline V gene (reference sequence). The CDR3 is 13 amino acids. Here the CDR3 reads CASTENSNQPQHF. The CDR3 DNA reads as TGTGCCAGTACCGAGAACTCCAATCAGCCCCAGCATTTT. Using reference TRBV19 and TRBJ1-5 for the parts outside the CDR3, the full variable domain is DGGITQSPKYLFRKEGQNVTLSCEQNLNHDAMYWYRQDPGQGLRLIYYSQIVNDFQKGDIAEGYSVSREKKESFPLTVTSAQKNPTAFYLCASTENSNQPQHFGDGTRLSIL.

The chain couples TRBV6-5 to TRBJ2-7; TRBD2 might be the D (6 bases). In germline, CDR1 is MNHEY, CDR2 SVGAGI. Trimming pared 6 bases from V and 3 bases from J, leaving 9 bases between. This CDR3 spans 12 amino acids. CDR3 in amino acids: CASSPGSYEQYF. The CDR3, as DNA: TGTGCCAGCAGCCCCGGGAGCTACGAGCAGTACTTC.

The chain is built from TRBV19 and TRBJ1-2; D is perhaps TRBD1 (5 bases). The CDR3 totals 13 residues. The V gene's germline CDR1 is LNHDA and CDR2 SQIVND (reference sequence). The V end lost 5 bases, the J end lost 1 base, and 8 bases lay between the germline ends. CDR3 sequence reads: CASSWGVNYGYTF. The CDR3 DNA sequence: TGTGCCAGTAGTTGGGGCGTTAACTATGGCTACACCTTC.

In its sample, this clone was seen once. The chain combines TRBV9 with TRBJ2-3; 8 nucleotides agree with TRBD1. J lost 5 bases, V lost 0 bases, and 5 bases had no gene match. CDR3 length: 15 amino acids. CDR1 is SGDLS and CDR2 is YYNGEE in the germline V gene. Here the CDR3 DNA reads TGTGCCAGCAGCGTAGCAGGACAGGGAGTAGATACGCAGTATTTT. It yields the protein CASSVAGQGVDTQYF.

V and J are TRBV28 and TRBJ2-7; 10 nucleotides agree with TRBD1. This CDR3 has 15 residues. V was clipped by 5 bases and J by 7 bases; unmatched bases: 11. Germline V CDR1 and CDR2: MDHEN, SYDVKM. For the CDR3, the DNA is TGTGCCAGCAGTCTTCGGGACAGGGGCCCGGGGGAGCAGTACTTC. Amino acids: CASSLRDRGPGEQYF.

This rearrangement joins TRBV10-3 to TRBJ2-7; no definite D call. The CDR3 totals 11 residues. The germline CDR1 and CDR2 sequences are ENHRY and SYGVKD. V dropped 2 bases and J dropped 6 bases, with 5 bases sitting between them. CDR3 sequence: CAISEGVEQYF. The CDR3 nucleotides read TGTGCCATCAGTGAGGGGGTCGAGCAGTACTTC.

The genes are TRBV2 and TRBJ2-5; D uncertain. V shed 4 bases and J shed 5 bases, with 11 bases lying between them. Germline V CDR1 and CDR2: SNHLY, FYNNEI. The CDR3 loop spans 13 amino acids. CDR3 amino acids: CASSGTVRETQYF. The CDR3 nucleotides read TGTGCCAGCAGTGGGACGGTCCGGGAGACCCAGTACTTC. Full variable domain (missing parts from reference TRBV2 and TRBJ2-5): EPEVTQTPSHQVTQMGQEVILRCVPISNHLYFYWYRQILGQKVEFLVSFYNNEISEKSEIFDDQFSVERPDGSNFTLKIRSTKLEDSAMYFCASSGTVRETQYFGPGTRLLVL.